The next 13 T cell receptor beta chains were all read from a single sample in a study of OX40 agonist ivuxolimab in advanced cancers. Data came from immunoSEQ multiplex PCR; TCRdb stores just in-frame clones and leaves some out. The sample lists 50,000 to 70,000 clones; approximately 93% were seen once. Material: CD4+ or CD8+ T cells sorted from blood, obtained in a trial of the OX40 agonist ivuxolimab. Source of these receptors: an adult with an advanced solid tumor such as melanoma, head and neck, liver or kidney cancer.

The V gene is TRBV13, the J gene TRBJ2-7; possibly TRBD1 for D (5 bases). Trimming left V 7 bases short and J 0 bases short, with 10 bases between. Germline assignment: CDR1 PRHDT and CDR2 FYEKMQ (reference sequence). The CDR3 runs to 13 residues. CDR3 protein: CASTGQTSYEQYF. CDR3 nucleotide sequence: TGTGCCAGCACAGGGCAAACCTCCTACGAGCAGTACTTC.

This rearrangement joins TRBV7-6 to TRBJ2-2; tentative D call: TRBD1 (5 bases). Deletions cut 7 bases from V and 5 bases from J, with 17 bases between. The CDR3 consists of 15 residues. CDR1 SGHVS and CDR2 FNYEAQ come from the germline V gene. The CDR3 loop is CASTVAGLRTGELFF. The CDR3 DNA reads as TGTGCCAGCACTGTCGCAGGGCTGCGTACCGGGGAGCTGTTTTTT. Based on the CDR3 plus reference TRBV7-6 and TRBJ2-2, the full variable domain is GAGVSQSPRYKVTKRGQDVALRCDPISGHVSLYWYRQALGQGPEFLTYFNYEAQQDKSGLPNDRFSAERPEGSISTLTIQRTEQRDSAMYRCASTVAGLRTGELFFGEGSRLTVL.

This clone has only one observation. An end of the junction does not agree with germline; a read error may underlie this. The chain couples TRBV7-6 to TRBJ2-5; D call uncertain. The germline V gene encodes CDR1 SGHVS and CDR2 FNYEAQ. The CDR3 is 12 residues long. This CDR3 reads CASSLDDTARDF. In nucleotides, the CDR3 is TGTGCCAGCAGCTTGGATGACACGGCCCGGGACTTC.

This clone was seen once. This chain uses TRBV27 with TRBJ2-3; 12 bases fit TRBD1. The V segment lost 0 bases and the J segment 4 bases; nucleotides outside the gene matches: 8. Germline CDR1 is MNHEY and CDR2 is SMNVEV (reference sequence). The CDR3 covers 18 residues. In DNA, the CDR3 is TGTGCCAGCAGTTTATCGCGGGACAGGGGGCAGAGCTCAGATACGCAGTATTTT. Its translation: CASSLSRDRGQSSDTQYF.

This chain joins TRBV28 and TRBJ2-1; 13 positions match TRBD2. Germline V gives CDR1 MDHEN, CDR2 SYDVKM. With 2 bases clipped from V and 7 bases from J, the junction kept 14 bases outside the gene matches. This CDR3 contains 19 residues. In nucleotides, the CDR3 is TGTGCCAGCAGTTTAAGGCGCGGGACTAGCGGGGCAAGGTATAATGAGCAGTTCTTC. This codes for CASSLRRGTSGARYNEQFF.

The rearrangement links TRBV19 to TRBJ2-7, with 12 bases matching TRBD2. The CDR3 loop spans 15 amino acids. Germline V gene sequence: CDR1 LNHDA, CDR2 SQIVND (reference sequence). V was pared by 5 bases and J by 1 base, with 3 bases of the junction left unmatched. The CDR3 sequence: CASSFGLAGSYEQYF. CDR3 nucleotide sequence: TGTGCCAGTAGTTTCGGACTAGCGGGATCCTACGAGCAGTACTTC.

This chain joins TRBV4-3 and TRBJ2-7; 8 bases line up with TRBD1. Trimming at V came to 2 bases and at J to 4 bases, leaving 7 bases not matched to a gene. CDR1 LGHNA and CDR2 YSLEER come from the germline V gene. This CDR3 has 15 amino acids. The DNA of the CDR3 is TGCGCCAGCAGCCAACTCCCAGGGGGCCAATACGAGCAGTACTTC. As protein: CASSQLPGGQYEQYF.

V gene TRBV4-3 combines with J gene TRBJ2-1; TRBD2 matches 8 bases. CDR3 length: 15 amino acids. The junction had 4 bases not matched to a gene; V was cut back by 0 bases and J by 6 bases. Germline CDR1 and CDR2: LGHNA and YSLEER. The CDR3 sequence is CASSQDRSGGNEQFF. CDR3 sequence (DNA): TGCGCCAGCAGCCAAGATAGAAGCGGGGGCAATGAGCAGTTCTTC.

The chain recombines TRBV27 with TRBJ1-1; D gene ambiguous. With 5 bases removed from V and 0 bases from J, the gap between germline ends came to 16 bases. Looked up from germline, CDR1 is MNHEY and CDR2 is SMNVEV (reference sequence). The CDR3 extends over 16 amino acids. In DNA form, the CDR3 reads TGTGCCAGCAGTCTCCTGGGAGGATTCATGAACACTGAAGCTTTCTTT. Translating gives CASSLLGGFMNTEAFF.

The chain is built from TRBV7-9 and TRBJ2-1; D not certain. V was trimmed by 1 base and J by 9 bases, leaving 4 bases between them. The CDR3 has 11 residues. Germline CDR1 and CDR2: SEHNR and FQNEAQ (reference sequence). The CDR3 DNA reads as TGTGCCAGCAGCTTAGTGGGTGAGCAGTTCTTC. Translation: CASSLVGEQFF.

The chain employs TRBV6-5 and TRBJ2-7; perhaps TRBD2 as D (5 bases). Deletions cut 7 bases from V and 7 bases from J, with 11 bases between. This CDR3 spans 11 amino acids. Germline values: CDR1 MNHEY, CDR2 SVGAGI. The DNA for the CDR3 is TGTGCCAGCACCTACGGGAATGAGCAGTACTTC. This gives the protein CASTYGNEQYF.

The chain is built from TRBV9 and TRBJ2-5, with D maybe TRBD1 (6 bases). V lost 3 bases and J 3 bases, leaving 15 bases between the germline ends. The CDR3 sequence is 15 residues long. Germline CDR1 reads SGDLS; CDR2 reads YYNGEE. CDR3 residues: CASSEGVSREETQYF. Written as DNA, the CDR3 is TGTGCCAGCAGCGAGGGGGTCAGCCGAGAAGAGACCCAGTACTTC.

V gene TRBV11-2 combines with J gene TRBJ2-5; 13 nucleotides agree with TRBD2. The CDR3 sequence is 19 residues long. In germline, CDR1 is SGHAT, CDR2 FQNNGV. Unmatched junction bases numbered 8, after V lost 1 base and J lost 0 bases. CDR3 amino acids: CASSLVATSGRPHQETQYF. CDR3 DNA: TGTGCCAGCAGCTTAGTAGCGACTAGCGGGAGGCCCCACCAAGAGACCCAGTACTTC. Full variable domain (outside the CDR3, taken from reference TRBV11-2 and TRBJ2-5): EAGVAQSPRYKIIEKRQSVAFWCNPISGHATLYWYQQILGQGPKLLIQFQNNGVVDDSQLPKDRFSAERLKGVDSTLKIQPAKLEDSAVYLCASSLVATSGRPHQETQYFGPGTRLLVL.